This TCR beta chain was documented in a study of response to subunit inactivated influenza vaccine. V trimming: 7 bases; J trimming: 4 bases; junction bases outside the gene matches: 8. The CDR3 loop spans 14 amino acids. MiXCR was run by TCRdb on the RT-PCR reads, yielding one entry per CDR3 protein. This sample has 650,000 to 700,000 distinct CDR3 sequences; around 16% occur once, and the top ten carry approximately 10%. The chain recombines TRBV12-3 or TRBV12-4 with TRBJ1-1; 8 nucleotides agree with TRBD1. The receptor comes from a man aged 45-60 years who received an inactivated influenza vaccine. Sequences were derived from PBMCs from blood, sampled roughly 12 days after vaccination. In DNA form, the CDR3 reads TGTGCCAGCATTCGAACAGGGGGTCTCACTGAAGCTTTCTTT. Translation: CASIRTGGLTEAFF.